Detailed here is one T cell receptor beta chain. This sample stems from a study of OX40 agonist ivuxolimab in advanced cancers. The protocol was immunoSEQ multiplex PCR, while the TCRdb copy is restricted to in-frame clones and leaves out a portion. Among tens of thousands of clones listed, 75% to 90% were seen once. This specimen was CD4+ or CD8+ T cells sorted from blood, taken in a trial of the OX40 agonist ivuxolimab. The receptor's source is an adult with an advanced solid tumor such as melanoma, head and neck, liver or kidney cancer.

The CDR3 coding sequence is TGTGCCAGCAGTAATAGGGTCGATGAGCAGTTCTTC. Protein product: CASSNRVDEQFF. The rearrangement uses TRBV6-6 and TRBJ2-1; D unresolved. Germline CDR1 and CDR2: MNHNY and SVGAGI (reference sequence). This CDR3 contains 12 residues. The V end lost 5 bases, the J end lost 8 bases, and 10 bases lay between the germline ends.